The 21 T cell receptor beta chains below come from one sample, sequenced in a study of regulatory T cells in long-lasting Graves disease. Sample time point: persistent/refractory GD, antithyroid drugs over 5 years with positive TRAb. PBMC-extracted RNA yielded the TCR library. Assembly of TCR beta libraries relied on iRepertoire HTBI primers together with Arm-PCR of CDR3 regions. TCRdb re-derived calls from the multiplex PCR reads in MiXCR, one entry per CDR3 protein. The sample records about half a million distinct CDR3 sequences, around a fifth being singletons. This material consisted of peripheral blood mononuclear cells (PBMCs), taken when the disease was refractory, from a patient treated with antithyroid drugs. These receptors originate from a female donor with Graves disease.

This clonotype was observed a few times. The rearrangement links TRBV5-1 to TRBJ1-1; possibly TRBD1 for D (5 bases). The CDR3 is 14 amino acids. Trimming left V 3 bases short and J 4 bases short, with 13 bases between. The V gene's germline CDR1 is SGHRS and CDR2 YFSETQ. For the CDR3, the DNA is TGCGCCAGCAGCTCAGGGCAGGTGTTCACTGAAGCTTTCTTT. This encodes CASSSGQVFTEAFF.

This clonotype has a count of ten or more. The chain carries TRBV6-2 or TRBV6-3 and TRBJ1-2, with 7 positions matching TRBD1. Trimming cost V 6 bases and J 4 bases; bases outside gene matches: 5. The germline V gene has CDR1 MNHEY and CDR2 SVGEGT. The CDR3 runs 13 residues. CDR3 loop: CASSRQGSYGYTF. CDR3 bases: TGTGCCAGCAGCAGACAGGGATCCTATGGCTACACCTTC.

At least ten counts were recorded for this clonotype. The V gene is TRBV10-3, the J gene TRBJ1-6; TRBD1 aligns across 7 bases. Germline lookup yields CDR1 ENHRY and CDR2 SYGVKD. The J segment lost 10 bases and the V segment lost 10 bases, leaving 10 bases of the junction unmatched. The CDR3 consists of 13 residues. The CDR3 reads CATRQGGYSPLHF. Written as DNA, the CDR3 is TGTGCCACCAGACAGGGAGGGTACTCACCCCTCCACTTT.

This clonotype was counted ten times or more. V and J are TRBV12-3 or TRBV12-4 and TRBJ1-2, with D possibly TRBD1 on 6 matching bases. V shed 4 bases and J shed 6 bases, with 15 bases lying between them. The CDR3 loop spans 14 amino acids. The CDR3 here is CASSSASGADGYTF. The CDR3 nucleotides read TGTGCCAGCAGTTCCGCCTCAGGGGCGGATGGCTACACCTTC.

In DNA form, the CDR3 reads TGCGCCAGCAGCTTCCGACAACTAGGACCTAACTATGGCTACACCTTC. This gives the protein CASSFRQLGPNYGYTF. The chain carries TRBV4-1 and TRBJ1-2, with D hard to call. This CDR3 is built from 16 residues. With 5 bases removed from V and 0 bases from J, the gap between germline ends came to 16 bases. Looked up from germline, CDR1 is MGHRA and CDR2 is YSYEKL.

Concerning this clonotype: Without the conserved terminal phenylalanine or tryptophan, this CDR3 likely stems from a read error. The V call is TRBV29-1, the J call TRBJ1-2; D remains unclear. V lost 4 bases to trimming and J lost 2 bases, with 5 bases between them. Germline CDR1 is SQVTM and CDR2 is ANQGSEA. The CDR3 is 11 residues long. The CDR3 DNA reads TGCAGCGTTGCTTCGAACTATGGCTACACCCTC. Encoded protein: CSVASNYGYTL.

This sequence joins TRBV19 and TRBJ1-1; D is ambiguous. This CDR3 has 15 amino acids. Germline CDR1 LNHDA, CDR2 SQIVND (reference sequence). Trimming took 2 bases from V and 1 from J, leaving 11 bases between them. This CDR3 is CASSISPLGNTEAFF. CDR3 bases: TGTGCCAGTAGTATATCCCCCCTGGGGAACACTGAAGCTTTCTTT.

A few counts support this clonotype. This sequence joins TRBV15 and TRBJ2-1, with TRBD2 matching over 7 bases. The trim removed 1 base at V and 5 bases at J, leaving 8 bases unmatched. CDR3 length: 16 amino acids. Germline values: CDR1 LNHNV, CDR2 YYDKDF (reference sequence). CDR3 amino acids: CATSRGKLAIDNEQFF. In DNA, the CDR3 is TGTGCCACCAGCAGAGGAAAACTAGCGATTGACAATGAGCAGTTCTTC.

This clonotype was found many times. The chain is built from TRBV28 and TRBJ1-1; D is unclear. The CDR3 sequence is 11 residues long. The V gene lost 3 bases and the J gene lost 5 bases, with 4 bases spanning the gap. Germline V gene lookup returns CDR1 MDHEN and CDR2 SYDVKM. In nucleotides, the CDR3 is TGTGCCAGCAGTTTGACGACTGAAGCTTTCTTT. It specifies CASSLTTEAFF.

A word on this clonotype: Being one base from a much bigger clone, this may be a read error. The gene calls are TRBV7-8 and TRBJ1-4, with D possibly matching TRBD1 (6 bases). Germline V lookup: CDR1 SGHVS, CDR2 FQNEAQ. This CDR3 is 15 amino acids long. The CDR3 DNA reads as TGTGCCAACAGCTTGATCAGGGGCAAGGATGAAAAACTGTTTTTT. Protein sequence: CANSLIRGKDEKLFF.

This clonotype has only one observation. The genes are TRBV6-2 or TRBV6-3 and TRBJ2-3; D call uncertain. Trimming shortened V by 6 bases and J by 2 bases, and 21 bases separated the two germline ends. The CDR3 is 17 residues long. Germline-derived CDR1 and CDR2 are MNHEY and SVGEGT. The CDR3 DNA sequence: TGTGCCAGCAGGGACCGACTCCCGATAAAGATCACAGATACGCAGTATTTT. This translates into CASRDRLPIKITDTQYF.

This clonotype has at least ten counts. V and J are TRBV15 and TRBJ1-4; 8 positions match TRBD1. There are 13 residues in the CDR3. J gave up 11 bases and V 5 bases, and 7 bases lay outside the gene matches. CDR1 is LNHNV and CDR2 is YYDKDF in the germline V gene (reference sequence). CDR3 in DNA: TGTGCCACCAGCCTGGACAGGGTTGAGAAACTGTTTTTT. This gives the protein CATSLDRVEKLFF.

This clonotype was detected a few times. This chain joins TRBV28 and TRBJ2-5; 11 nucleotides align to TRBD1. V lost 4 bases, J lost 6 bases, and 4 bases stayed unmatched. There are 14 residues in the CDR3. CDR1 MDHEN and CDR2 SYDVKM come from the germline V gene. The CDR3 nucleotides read TGTGCCAGCAGTTCGGACAGGGGGCTAAAGACCCAGTACTTC. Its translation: CASSSDRGLKTQYF.

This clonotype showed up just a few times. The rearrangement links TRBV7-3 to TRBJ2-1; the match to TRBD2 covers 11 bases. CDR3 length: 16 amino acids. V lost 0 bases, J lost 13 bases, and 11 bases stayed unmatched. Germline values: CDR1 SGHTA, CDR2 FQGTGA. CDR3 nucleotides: TGTGCCAGCAGCTTAACGGTAGCGGGGGGGCCGGGTTCCCAGTTCTTC. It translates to CASSLTVAGGPGSQFF.

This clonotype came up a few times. The CDR3 here is CASRRGPSSGNTIYF. In DNA form, the CDR3 reads TGTGCCAGCAGGCGAGGGCCAAGCTCTGGAAACACCATATATTTT. This chain joins TRBV11-2 and TRBJ1-3, with no clear D. CDR1 and CDR2 from the germline V gene are SGHAT and FQNNGV. The V and J ends lost 6 bases and 0 bases respectively, with 12 bases between them. The length of the CDR3 is 15 residues.

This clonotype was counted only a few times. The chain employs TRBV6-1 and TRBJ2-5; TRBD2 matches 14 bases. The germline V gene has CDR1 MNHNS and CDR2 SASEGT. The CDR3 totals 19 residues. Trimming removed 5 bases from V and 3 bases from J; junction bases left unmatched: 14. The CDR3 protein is CASSLQGLAGGNPKETQYF. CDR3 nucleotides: TGTGCCAGCAGTCTACAAGGACTAGCGGGAGGCAACCCCAAAGAGACCCAGTACTTC.

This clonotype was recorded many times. The CDR3 spells CASSTQGRDAPEAFF. CDR3 bases: TGTGCCAGCAGTACCCAAGGCAGGGACGCACCTGAAGCTTTCTTT. The chain has TRBV6-2 or TRBV6-3 and TRBJ1-1; D perhaps matches TRBD1 (5 bases). Germline V CDR1 and CDR2: MNHEY, SVGEGT. Trimming left V 5 bases short and J 6 bases short, with 19 bases between. This CDR3 is 15 amino acids long.

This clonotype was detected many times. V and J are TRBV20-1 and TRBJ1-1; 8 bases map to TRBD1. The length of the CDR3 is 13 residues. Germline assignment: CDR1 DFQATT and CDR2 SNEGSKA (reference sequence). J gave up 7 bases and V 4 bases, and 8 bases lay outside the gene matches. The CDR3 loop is CSATTGGRSEAFF. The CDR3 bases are TGCAGTGCTACCACAGGGGGAAGAAGTGAAGCTTTCTTT.

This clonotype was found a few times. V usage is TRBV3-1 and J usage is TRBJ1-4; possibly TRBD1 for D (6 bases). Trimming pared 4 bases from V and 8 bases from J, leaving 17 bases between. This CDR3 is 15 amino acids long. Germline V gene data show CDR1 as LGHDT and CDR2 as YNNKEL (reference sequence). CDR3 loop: CASSREDRGREKLFF. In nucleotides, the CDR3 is TGTGCCAGCAGCCGGGAGGACCGGGGGCGAGAAAAACTGTTTTTT.

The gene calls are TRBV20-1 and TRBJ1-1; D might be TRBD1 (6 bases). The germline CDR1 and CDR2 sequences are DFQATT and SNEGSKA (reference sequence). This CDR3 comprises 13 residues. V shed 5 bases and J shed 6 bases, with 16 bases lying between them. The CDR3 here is CSAPQIRGAEAFF. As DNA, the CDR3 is TGCAGTGCTCCCCAAATCAGGGGCGCTGAAGCTTTCTTT.

CDR3 region: CASSIPPRVATYNEQFF. The CDR3 nucleotides are TGTGCCAGCAGTATTCCACCCAGGGTTGCCACCTACAATGAGCAGTTCTTC. The chain carries TRBV6-1 and TRBJ2-1; D may be TRBD1 (5 bases). V lost 5 bases and J lost 2, with 19 bases in between. Germline V gene lookup returns CDR1 MNHNS and CDR2 SASEGT. CDR3 length: 17 amino acids.